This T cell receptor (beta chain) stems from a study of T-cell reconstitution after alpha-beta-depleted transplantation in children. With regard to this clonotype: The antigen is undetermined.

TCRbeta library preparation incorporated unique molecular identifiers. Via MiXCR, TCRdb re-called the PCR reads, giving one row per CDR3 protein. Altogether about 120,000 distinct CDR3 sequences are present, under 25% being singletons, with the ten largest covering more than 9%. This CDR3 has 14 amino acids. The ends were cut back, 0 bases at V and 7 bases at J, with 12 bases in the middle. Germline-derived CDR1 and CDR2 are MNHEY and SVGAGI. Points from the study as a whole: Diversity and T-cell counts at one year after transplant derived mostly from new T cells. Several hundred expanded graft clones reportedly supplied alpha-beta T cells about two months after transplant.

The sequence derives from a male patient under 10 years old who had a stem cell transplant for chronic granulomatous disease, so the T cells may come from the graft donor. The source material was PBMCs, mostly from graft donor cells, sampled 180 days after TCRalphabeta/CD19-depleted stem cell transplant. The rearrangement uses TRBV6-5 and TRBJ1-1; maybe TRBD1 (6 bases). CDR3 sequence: CASSYSGGSGEAFF. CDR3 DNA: TGTGCCAGCAGTTACTCAGGGGGTTCCGGTGAAGCTTTCTTT.